A selection of T cell receptor beta chains follows, all from one sample in a study of Ad26.COV2.S vaccination and SARS-CoV-2 variants. Measured with immunoSEQ multiplex PCR; TCRdb has only the in-frame clones, and not every one. The repertoire includes 400,000 to 450,000 clones, less than 95% of them detected once, and less than 5.5% sits in the top ten. The sequenced sample was peripheral blood, obtained in a trial of Ad26.COV2.S vaccine versus placebo. These receptors were collected from a person aged 18-65 years who received the Ad26.COV2.S COVID-19 vaccine or a placebo. The CDR3 runs from the conserved cysteine through the conserved F or W. D genes are given only for firm matches. Size tells how often a clone was seen (once, few, many) or the class of an expanded clone, and some rows leave it out.

V gene: TRBV7-3; D gene: .; clone size: once; J gene: TRBJ2-1; CDR3 DNA: TGTGCCAGCAGCTTAGCCCCTAGCTCCTACAATGAGCAGTTCTTC; CDR3 protein: CASSLAPSSYNEQFF
V gene: TRBV7-8; D gene: .; clone size: .; J gene: TRBJ2-7; CDR3 DNA: TGTGCCAGCAGCTTAGCACAGGGCTACGAGCAGTACTTC; CDR3 protein: CASSLAQGYEQYF
V gene: TRBV29-1; D gene: .; clone size: .; J gene: TRBJ1-2; CDR3 DNA: TGCAGCGTTGATTGGCGCGGTGGCGGCTACACCTTC; CDR3 protein: CSVDWRGGGYTF
V gene: TRBV5-8; D gene: .; clone size: .; J gene: TRBJ1-4; CDR3 DNA: TGTGCCAGCAGCTTGGAGGGAACTAATGAAAAACTGTTTTTT; CDR3 protein: CASSLEGTNEKLFF
V gene: TRBV3-1/TRBV3-2; D gene: .; clone size: .; J gene: TRBJ2-5; CDR3 DNA: TGTGCCAGCAGCCAAGATGGGGCATTACAAGAGACCCAGTACTTC; CDR3 protein: CASSQDGALQETQYF
V gene: TRBV5-1; D gene: TRBD2; clone size: .; J gene: TRBJ2-1; CDR3 DNA: TGCGCCAGCAGCCCCGGGACTAGCGGGAGGTGGAATGAGCAGTTCTTC; CDR3 protein: CASSPGTSGRWNEQFF
V gene: TRBV5-1; D gene: TRBD1; clone size: few; J gene: TRBJ1-1; CDR3 DNA: TGCGCCAGCAGCTTGGGGACAGGAGGGGGTCGTGAAGCTTTCTTT; CDR3 protein: CASSLGTGGGREAFF
V gene: TRBV6-5; D gene: TRBD1; clone size: .; J gene: TRBJ2-1; CDR3 DNA: TGTGCCAGCAAGAATACCGGGACAGCTAATGAGCAGTTCTTC; CDR3 protein: CASKNTGTANEQFF
V gene: TRBV10-3; D gene: .; clone size: .; J gene: TRBJ1-4; CDR3 DNA: TGTGCCATCAGTGAGTCAGGGGATAATGAAAAACTGTTTTTT; CDR3 protein: CAISESGDNEKLFF
V gene: TRBV6-1; D gene: .; clone size: .; J gene: TRBJ1-5; CDR3 DNA: TGTGCCAGCAGTGGGTGGACAGTTAGTAGTAGCAATCAGCCCCAGCATTTT; CDR3 protein: CASSGWTVSSSNQPQHF
V gene: TRBV3-1/TRBV3-2; D gene: .; clone size: .; J gene: TRBJ1-2; CDR3 DNA: TGTGCCAGCAGCCAAGAGGTAGGGAACTATGGCTACACCTTC; CDR3 protein: CASSQEVGNYGYTF
V gene: TRBV4-2; D gene: TRBD1; clone size: .; J gene: TRBJ1-2; CDR3 DNA: TGTGCCAGCAGCCAAGATCGGCTTAGAGGGACAGGGTTTAACTATGGCTACACCTTC; CDR3 protein: CASSQDRLRGTGFNYGYTF
V gene: TRBV5-1; D gene: TRBD2; clone size: .; J gene: TRBJ2-5; CDR3 DNA: TGCGCCAGCAGCTTGGCAGTGACTAGCGGAAAAGAGACCCAGTACTTC; CDR3 protein: CASSLAVTSGKETQYF
V gene: TRBV7-2; D gene: TRBD1; clone size: .; J gene: TRBJ2-1; CDR3 DNA: TGTGCCAGCAGCTTAAGCGGACAGGGTTACAATGAGCAGTTCTTC; CDR3 protein: CASSLSGQGYNEQFF
V gene: TRBV6-2/TRBV6-3; D gene: TRBD2; clone size: .; J gene: TRBJ2-3; CDR3 DNA: TGTGCCAGCAGTTACTCGATGGGGGAGGGCCGGCGGATAGATACGCAGTATTTT; CDR3 protein: CASSYSMGEGRRIDTQYF
V gene: TRBV30; D gene: .; clone size: .; J gene: TRBJ1-4; CDR3 DNA: TGTGCCTGGAGGTTAACAAATGAAAAACTGTTTTTT; CDR3 protein: CAWRLTNEKLFF
V gene: TRBV11-2; D gene: .; clone size: .; J gene: TRBJ2-3; CDR3 DNA: TGTGCCAGCAGCTTGGGGCCTATGACAGATACGCAGTATTTT; CDR3 protein: CASSLGPMTDTQYF
V gene: TRBV7-2; D gene: TRBD1; clone size: .; J gene: TRBJ2-6; CDR3 DNA: TGTGCCAGCAGCTCTACGGTAGACAGGGGGCCTGGGGCCAACGTCCTGACTTTC; CDR3 protein: CASSSTVDRGPGANVLTF
V gene: TRBV21-1; D gene: .; clone size: .; J gene: TRBJ2-1; CDR3 DNA: TGTGCCAGCAGCAAGGGGACCCCGTACAATGAGCAGTTCTTC; CDR3 protein: CASSKGTPYNEQFF
V gene: TRBV7-6; D gene: .; clone size: .; J gene: TRBJ2-7; CDR3 DNA: TGTGCCAGCAGCGCAGGACCGGTCTCCTACGAGCAGTACTTC; CDR3 protein: CASSAGPVSYEQYF
V gene: TRBV6-5; D gene: .; clone size: .; J gene: TRBJ2-5; CDR3 DNA: TGTGCCAGCAGTTACTTGGGGGAGGAGACCCAGTACTTC; CDR3 protein: CASSYLGEETQYF
V gene: TRBV7-8; D gene: .; clone size: .; J gene: TRBJ1-3; CDR3 DNA: TGTGCCAGCAGCACCCGGACAGTCTCTGGAAACACCATATATTTT; CDR3 protein: CASSTRTVSGNTIYF
V gene: TRBV4-1; D gene: .; clone size: .; J gene: TRBJ2-7; CDR3 DNA: TGCGCCAGCAGCCAAGCCGTCTCCTACGAGCAGTACTTC; CDR3 protein: CASSQAVSYEQYF
V gene: TRBV18; D gene: .; clone size: .; J gene: TRBJ2-2; CDR3 DNA: TGTGCCAGCTCGCCCCCCCCAGGGAACACCGGGGAGCTGTTTTTT; CDR3 protein: CASSPPPGNTGELFF
V gene: TRBV11-1; D gene: .; clone size: .; J gene: TRBJ2-1; CDR3 DNA: TGTGCCAGCAGGGGATCTAGGCACAATGAGCAGTTCTTC; CDR3 protein: CASRGSRHNEQFF
V gene: TRBV5-4; D gene: TRBD2; clone size: few; J gene: TRBJ2-7; CDR3 DNA: TGTGCCAGCAGCTTGGTTGCGGGAGGTGCGAACGAGCAGTACTTC; CDR3 protein: CASSLVAGGANEQYF
V gene: TRBV27; D gene: .; clone size: .; J gene: TRBJ1-5; CDR3 DNA: TGTGCCAGCAGTTTTAAGGGGCGGAATCAGCCCCAGCATTTT; CDR3 protein: CASSFKGRNQPQHF
V gene: TRBV12-3/TRBV12-4; D gene: .; clone size: few; J gene: TRBJ2-5; CDR3 DNA: TGTGCCAGCAGTTACGGCTCCCAAGAGACCCAGTACTTC; CDR3 protein: CASSYGSQETQYF
V gene: TRBV12-2; D gene: .; clone size: few; J gene: TRBJ2-2; CDR3 DNA: TGTGCAAGTCGCTTTCCCGGACTAGCGGGATTAGTCGGGGAGCTGTTTTTT; CDR3 protein: CASRFPGLAGLVGELFF
V gene: TRBV3-1/TRBV3-2; D gene: TRBD2; clone size: .; J gene: TRBJ2-1; CDR3 DNA: TGTGCCAGCAGCCAAGATCTGGGGAGCGGGAGGCAGTTCTTC; CDR3 protein: CASSQDLGSGRQFF
V gene: TRBV5-1; D gene: .; clone size: .; J gene: TRBJ2-2; CDR3 DNA: TGCGCCAGCAGCTTTCGGGACACTAACACCGGGGAGCTGTTTTTT; CDR3 protein: CASSFRDTNTGELFF
V gene: TRBV30; D gene: .; clone size: .; J gene: TRBJ2-2; CDR3 DNA: TGTGCCTGGAGCGTGGCCGGGTCCGTGGCCGGGGAGCTGTTTTTT; CDR3 protein: CAWSVAGSVAGELFF
V gene: TRBV19; D gene: TRBD2; clone size: once; J gene: TRBJ2-1; CDR3 DNA: TGTGCCAGTAGTACTTGGACTAGCGCTAGCACATGGCAGTTCTTC; CDR3 protein: CASSTWTSASTWQFF
V gene: TRBV9; D gene: TRBD1; clone size: .; J gene: TRBJ2-5; CDR3 DNA: TGTGCCAGCAGCATAAAGGACAGGGAATCAGAGACCCAGTACTTC; CDR3 protein: CASSIKDRESETQYF
V gene: TRBV2; D gene: .; clone size: .; J gene: TRBJ1-1; CDR3 DNA: TGTGCCAGCAGTGGGGGATTCGACGGCCGTGAAGCTTTCTTT; CDR3 protein: CASSGGFDGREAFF
V gene: TRBV28; D gene: .; clone size: .; J gene: TRBJ1-2; CDR3 DNA: TGTGCCAGCACTCAACAGGATAACTATGGCTACACCTTC; CDR3 protein: CASTQQDNYGYTF
V gene: TRBV12-3/TRBV12-4; D gene: .; clone size: .; J gene: TRBJ1-5; CDR3 DNA: TGTGCCAGCAGTGGGGGTCAGCCCCAGCATTTT; CDR3 protein: CASSGGQPQHF
V gene: TRBV4-2; D gene: TRBD2; clone size: once; J gene: TRBJ2-1; CDR3 DNA: TGTGCCAGCAGCCAAGTGGGCGCGGGAGGGCCCCCCTACAATGAGCAGTTCTTC; CDR3 protein: CASSQVGAGGPPYNEQFF
V gene: TRBV7-2; D gene: .; clone size: .; J gene: TRBJ1-2; CDR3 DNA: TGTGCCAGCAGCTTAGACTACCCAGCTTATGGCTACACCTTC; CDR3 protein: CASSLDYPAYGYTF
V gene: TRBV3-1/TRBV3-2; D gene: TRBD2; clone size: once; J gene: TRBJ2-2; CDR3 DNA: TGTGCCAGCAGCCGATCGGGGCGGGAGTCAGGGGAGCTGTTTTTT; CDR3 protein: CASSRSGRESGELFF
V gene: TRBV19; D gene: .; clone size: .; J gene: TRBJ2-2; CDR3 DNA: TGTGCCAGTAGTAGTGGACGGAGTTTCACCGGGGAGCTGTTTTTT; CDR3 protein: CASSSGRSFTGELFF
V gene: TRBV5-1; D gene: TRBD1; clone size: .; J gene: TRBJ1-4; CDR3 DNA: TGCGCCAGCAGCTTGTTAGGGGGCGCTAATAATGAAAAACTGTTTTTT; CDR3 protein: CASSLLGGANNEKLFF
V gene: TRBV27; D gene: .; clone size: .; J gene: TRBJ2-7; CDR3 DNA: TGTGCCAGCAGTTTCACAGGAGCCTACGAGCAGTACTTC; CDR3 protein: CASSFTGAYEQYF
V gene: TRBV5-8; D gene: .; clone size: .; J gene: TRBJ1-3; CDR3 DNA: TGTGCCAGCAGCTTGGCGCCGAGCTCTGGAAACACCATATATTTT; CDR3 protein: CASSLAPSSGNTIYF
V gene: TRBV6-2/TRBV6-3; D gene: .; clone size: .; J gene: TRBJ2-1; CDR3 DNA: TGTGCCAGCAGTAACGAACAGGGTTTCCATGAGCAGTTCTTC; CDR3 protein: CASSNEQGFHEQFF
V gene: TRBV11-2; D gene: .; clone size: .; J gene: TRBJ1-2; CDR3 DNA: TGTGCCAGCAGCTTAGCTACAGGGAACTATGGCTACACCTTC; CDR3 protein: CASSLATGNYGYTF
V gene: TRBV28; D gene: TRBD2; clone size: .; J gene: TRBJ2-7; CDR3 DNA: TGTGCCAGCAGTCTCACTAGCGGGCCCCACGAGCAGTACTTC; CDR3 protein: CASSLTSGPHEQYF
V gene: TRBV6-2/TRBV6-3; D gene: .; clone size: .; J gene: TRBJ2-6; CDR3 DNA: TGTGCCAGCAGTTACTCGCTGGGTTGGGGGGCCAACGTCCTGACTTTC; CDR3 protein: CASSYSLGWGANVLTF
V gene: TRBV28; D gene: .; clone size: .; J gene: TRBJ2-2; CDR3 DNA: TGTGCCAGCAGCTCTGGGGGTGAGGGCACCGGGGAGCTGTTTTTT; CDR3 protein: CASSSGGEGTGELFF
V gene: TRBV7-6; D gene: TRBD2; clone size: .; J gene: TRBJ2-3; CDR3 DNA: TGTGCCAGCAGCCCCGGGGGAGGGGAGGTGGCAGATACGCAGTATTTT; CDR3 protein: CASSPGGGEVADTQYF